The present entry profiles one T cell receptor beta chain with its context. Source study methods: Amplification of reference gene primers provided the estimated nucleated cell counts. Clones were read by immunoSEQ multiplex PCR, and TCRdb kept only the in-frame ones, dropping some. V and J calls and clone size are given by that table; D and trimming were obtained from the DNA. The sample yields about 65,000 clones, about 76% seen once. These data originate in a study of blood T cell repertoires in COVID-19. About the research overall: COVID-19 samples collected from the United States, Italy and Spain covered acute and convalescent phases. T cells, B-cell-depleted T cells, or PBMCs provided the cDNA or gDNA that served as material.

The sequenced sample consisted of peripheral blood. The origin of this receptor is a human donor in a cohort sampled during active COVID-19.

DNA of the CDR3: TGTGCCTGGAAACTAAGGGGCCTAGCCAAAAACATTCAGTACTTC. Amino acids: CAWKLRGLAKNIQYF. The V gene is TRBV30, the J gene TRBJ2-4, with D tentatively TRBD1 (5 bases). V gave up 4 bases and J gave up 0 bases, with 13 bases separating them. CDR1 GTSNPN and CDR2 SVGIG come from the germline V gene (reference sequence). The CDR3 has 15 amino acids.